The 8 T cell receptor beta chains below all came from one sample that was sequenced in a study of T cell responses to AZD1222 COVID-19 vaccine (dated by TCRdb to 2020 to 2022). Library method: the immunoSEQ multiplex PCR assay. TCRdb carries this immuneACCESS record with in-frame sequences only. Its versions omit some clonotypes, under half of them owing to an unresolved V gene in the studies checked, with the rest unexplained. A total of about 81,000 clones appear in this sample, about 91% of them only once. In total, the top ten clones hold 5% to 6.5% of the sample. The sample's time point, from its label and the paper: baseline before first vaccination. Sequenced here: peripheral blood, sampled on day 0 of AZD1222 vaccination. These receptors originate from an adult in good health.

The V and J genes are TRBV2 and TRBJ2-7, with D possibly matching TRBD1 (6 bases). CDR1 SNHLY and CDR2 FYNNEI come from the germline V gene. V was clipped by 6 bases and J by 5 bases, with 11 bases between them. The CDR3 totals 12 residues. CDR3 nucleotides: TGTGCCAGCAGGACAGGTTCCCACGAGCAGTACTTC. It specifies CASRTGSHEQYF.

CDR3: CAWSTGSRGEKLFF. Written as DNA, the CDR3 is TGTGCCTGGAGCACGGGTTCACGGGGTGAAAAACTGTTTTTT. The rearrangement links TRBV30 to TRBJ1-4; D gene ambiguous. There are 14 residues in the CDR3. The V end was cut by 3 bases, the J end by 7 bases, with 15 bases between. CDR1 and CDR2 (germline): GTSNPN, SVGIG (reference sequence).

The V gene is TRBV19, the J gene TRBJ2-2; D uncertain. CDR1 is LNHDA and CDR2 is SQIVND in the germline V gene (reference sequence). This CDR3 contains 13 residues. Trimming cost V 5 bases and J 6 bases, with 10 bases left between them. CDR3 coding DNA: TGTGCCAGTAGTTCAAGGGTGGCCGGGGAGCTGTTTTTT. Protein sequence: CASSSRVAGELFF.

The rearrangement links TRBV24-1 to TRBJ2-3; 7 nucleotides match TRBD1. CDR3 size: 17 residues. The V gene's germline CDR1 is KGHDR and CDR2 SFDVKD. The trim removed 1 base at V and 3 bases at J, leaving 9 bases unmatched. The CDR3: CATSDLIQTGSTDTQYF. In DNA form, the CDR3 reads TGTGCCACCAGTGATTTAATCCAGACAGGGTCAACAGATACGCAGTATTTT.

This clone turned up a few times. The CDR3 spells CASSLFYTGELFF. In DNA, the CDR3 is TGTGCCAGCAGCTTATTCTACACCGGGGAGCTGTTTTTT. The chain uses TRBV5-4 and TRBJ2-2; D remains unclear. The CDR3 extends over 13 amino acids. From germline, CDR1 is SGHNT and CDR2 YYREEE (reference sequence). Deletions cut 2 bases from V and 3 bases from J, with 5 bases between.

The rearrangement uses TRBV24-1 and TRBJ2-1, with 7 nucleotides matching TRBD2. The junction had 9 bases not matched to a gene; V was cut back by 3 bases and J by 8 bases. From germline, CDR1 is KGHDR and CDR2 SFDVKD. This CDR3 spans 15 amino acids. CDR3 sequence reads: CATSDARGSVYEQFF. The CDR3 nucleotides read TGTGCCACCAGTGATGCGCGGGGGAGTGTCTATGAGCAGTTCTTC.

The chain employs TRBV19 and TRBJ2-3; 10 bases line up with TRBD2. Germline CDR1 is LNHDA and CDR2 is SQIVND (reference sequence). CDR3 length: 16 residues. Trimming removed 4 bases from V and 2 bases from J; junction bases left unmatched: 6. For the CDR3, the DNA is TGTGCCAGTAGTACCTTAGCGGGAGGAACCACAGATACGCAGTATTTT. Encoded protein: CASSTLAGGTTDTQYF.

This clone was counted once. Written as DNA, the CDR3 is TGTGCCAGCAGCCAAGTGGGGAACACTGAAGCTTTCTTT. Its translation: CASSQVGNTEAFF. The V and J genes are TRBV3-1 (or the pseudogene TRBV3-2) and TRBJ1-1; D is uncertain. CDR3 length equals 13 residues. V lost 1 base and J 1 base, leaving 4 bases between the germline ends. CDR1 is LGHDT and CDR2 is YNNKEL in the germline V gene (reference sequence).